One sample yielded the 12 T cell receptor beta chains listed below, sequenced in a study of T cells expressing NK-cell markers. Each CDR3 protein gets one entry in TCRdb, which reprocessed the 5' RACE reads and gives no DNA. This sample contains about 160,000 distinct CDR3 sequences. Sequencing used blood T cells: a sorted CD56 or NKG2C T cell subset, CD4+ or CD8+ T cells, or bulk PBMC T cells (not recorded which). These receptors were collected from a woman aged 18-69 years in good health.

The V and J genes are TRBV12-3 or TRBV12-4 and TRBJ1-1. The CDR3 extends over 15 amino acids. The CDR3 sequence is CASSPRRQSNTEAFF.

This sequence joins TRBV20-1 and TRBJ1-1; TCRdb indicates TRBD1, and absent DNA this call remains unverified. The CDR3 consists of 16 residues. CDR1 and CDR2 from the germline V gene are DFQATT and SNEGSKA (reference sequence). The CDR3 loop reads CSARDWTRRENTEAFF.

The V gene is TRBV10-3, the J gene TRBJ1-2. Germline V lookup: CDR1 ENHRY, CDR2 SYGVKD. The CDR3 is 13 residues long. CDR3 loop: CAISDGDSSGYTF.

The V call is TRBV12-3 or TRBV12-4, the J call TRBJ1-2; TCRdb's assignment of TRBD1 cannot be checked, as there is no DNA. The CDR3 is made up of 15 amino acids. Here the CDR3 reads CASSPSPGQNYGYTF.

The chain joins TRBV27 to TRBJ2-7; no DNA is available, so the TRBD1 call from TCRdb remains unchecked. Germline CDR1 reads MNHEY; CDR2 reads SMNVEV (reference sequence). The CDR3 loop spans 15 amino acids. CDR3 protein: CASSKSTGVVYEQYF.

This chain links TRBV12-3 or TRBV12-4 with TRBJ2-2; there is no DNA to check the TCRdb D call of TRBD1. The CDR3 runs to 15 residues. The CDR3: CASSPLSLLAGELFF.

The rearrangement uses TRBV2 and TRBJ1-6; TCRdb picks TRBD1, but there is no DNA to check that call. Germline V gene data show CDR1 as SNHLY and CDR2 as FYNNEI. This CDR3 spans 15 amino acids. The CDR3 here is CASIGDSLSNSPLHF.

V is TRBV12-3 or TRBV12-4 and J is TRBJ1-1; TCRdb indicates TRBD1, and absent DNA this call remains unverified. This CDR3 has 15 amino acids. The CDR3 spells CASSGVRVRNTEAFF.

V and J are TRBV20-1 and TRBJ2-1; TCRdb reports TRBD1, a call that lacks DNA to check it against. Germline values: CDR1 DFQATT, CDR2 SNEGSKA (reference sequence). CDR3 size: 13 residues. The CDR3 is CSATRVLYNEQFF.

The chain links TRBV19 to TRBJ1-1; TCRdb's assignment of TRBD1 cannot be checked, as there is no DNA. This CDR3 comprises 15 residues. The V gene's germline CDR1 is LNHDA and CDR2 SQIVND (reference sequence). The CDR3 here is CASSPLDRVNTEAFF.

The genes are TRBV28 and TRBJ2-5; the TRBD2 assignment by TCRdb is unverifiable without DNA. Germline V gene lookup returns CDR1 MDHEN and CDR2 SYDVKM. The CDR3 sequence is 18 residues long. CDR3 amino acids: CASSPPGTSGLGLWAQYF.

This chain's CDR3 is CSVGALGNLGANVLTF. V is TRBV29-1 and J is TRBJ2-6; TCRdb returns TRBD2, unconfirmable since there is no DNA. The CDR3 has 16 amino acids. Germline CDR1 reads SQVTM; CDR2 reads ANQGSEA. Drawing the rest from reference TRBV29-1 and TRBJ2-6, the complete variable domain is SAVISQKPSRDICQRGTSLTIQCQVDSQVTMMFWYRQQPGQSLTLIATANQGSEATYESGFVIDKFPISRPNLTFSTLTVSNMSPEDSSIYLCSVGALGNLGANVLTFGAGSRLTVL.